Below, 10 T cell receptor beta chains from the same sample are listed, as sequenced in a study of CD8 T cells in Susac syndrome. With random hexamers, reverse transcription was performed on roughly 0.5 to 1 ug of RNA. From the immunoSEQ multiplex PCR reads, TCRdb called clonotypes with MiXCR, one entry per CDR3 protein. The sample contains fewer than 200,000 distinct CDR3 sequences, approximately 94% of which appear only once. Sequencing input: CD4+ T cells from PBMCs. These TCRs come from a human donor with Susac syndrome.

The chain recombines TRBV3-1 with TRBJ2-5; no definite D call. The V gene's germline CDR1 is LGHDT and CDR2 YNNKEL (reference sequence). CDR3 length: 14 residues. Trimming shortened V by 1 base and J by 2 bases, and 8 bases separated the two germline ends. The CDR3 is CASSQGLRQETQYF. CDR3 bases: TGTGCCAGCAGCCAAGGCCTTCGGCAAGAGACCCAGTACTTC.

V and J are TRBV5-4 and TRBJ2-5, with TRBD1 matching over 7 bases. In germline, CDR1 is SGHNT, CDR2 YYREEE (reference sequence). This CDR3 region has 16 residues. The ends lost 0 bases at V and 5 bases at J; junction bases unmatched: 10. CDR3 sequence reads: CASSLAIIGGGETQYF. DNA of the CDR3: TGTGCCAGCAGCTTGGCCATCATAGGGGGCGGCGAGACCCAGTACTTC.

V usage is TRBV30 and J usage is TRBJ2-7; D may be TRBD2 (7 bases). CDR1 and CDR2 from the germline V gene are GTSNPN and SVGIG (reference sequence). Trimming removed 0 bases from V and 0 bases from J, with 15 bases in between. The CDR3 sequence is 16 residues long. The chain's CDR3 is CAWSVRYREGSYEQYF. The CDR3 DNA sequence: TGTGCCTGGAGTGTACGATACAGGGAGGGCTCCTACGAGCAGTACTTC.

The chain uses TRBV20-1 and TRBJ1-4; D remains ambiguous. V was cut by 2 bases and J by 3 bases, with 7 bases left in between. Germline loops: CDR1 DFQATT, CDR2 SNEGSKA (reference sequence). The CDR3 spans 13 residues. CDR3 in DNA: TGCAGTGCTAGACAGGTCCCTAATGAAAAACTGTTTTTT. Amino acid sequence: CSARQVPNEKLFF.

The chain uses TRBV15 and TRBJ2-5; TRBD1 aligns across 10 bases. Germline-derived CDR1 and CDR2 are LNHNV and YYDKDF (reference sequence). With 6 bases clipped from V and 5 bases from J, the junction kept 6 bases outside the gene matches. This CDR3 region has 14 residues. The CDR3 nucleotides are TGTGCCACCAGTCGACAGGGGGCACGGGAGACCCAGTACTTC. Its translation: CATSRQGARETQYF. Complete variable domain (other parts from reference TRBV15 and TRBJ2-5): DAMVIQNPRYQVTQFGKPVTLSCSQTLNHNVMYWYQQKSSQAPKLLFHYYDKDFNNEADTPDNFQSRRPNTSFCFLDIRSPGLGDTAMYLCATSRQGARETQYFGPGTRLLVL.

The chain has TRBV12-3 or TRBV12-4 and TRBJ2-4; no clear D gene. The CDR3 totals 14 residues. Trimming left V 4 bases short and J 2 bases short, with 9 bases between. The CDR3 sequence is CASSSLVSKNIQYF. DNA for the CDR3: TGTGCCAGCAGTTCGCTTGTTTCCAAAAACATTCAGTACTTC.

V is TRBV12-3 or TRBV12-4 and J is TRBJ1-4, with TRBD1 matching over 8 bases. This CDR3 has 14 residues. Trimming at V came to 6 bases and at J to 5 bases, leaving 5 bases not matched to a gene. The CDR3 loop reads CASSWTGLNEKLFF. The DNA for the CDR3 is TGTGCCAGCAGCTGGACAGGGCTGAATGAAAAACTGTTTTTT.

The rearrangement joins TRBV5-1 to TRBJ1-2; D possibly corresponds to TRBD1 (5 bases). Trimming cost V 4 bases and J 2 bases, with 15 bases left between them. Germline lookup yields CDR1 SGHRS and CDR2 YFSETQ. CDR3 length equals 15 residues. The DNA of the CDR3 is TGCGCCAGCAGCAGTTCGTCGGACACAAACTATGGCTACACCTTC. Protein sequence: CASSSSSDTNYGYTF.

The chain uses TRBV7-9 and TRBJ1-2, with D unclear. Germline V lookup: CDR1 SEHNR, CDR2 FQNEAQ (reference sequence). The germline V and J ends were trimmed by 5 bases and 8 bases, with 12 bases remaining between them. The CDR3 spans 12 residues. CDR3 coding DNA: TGTGCCAGCAGCCCGCCTCGCGGGGGCTACACCTTC. Residues: CASSPPRGGYTF.

The chain employs TRBV20-1 and TRBJ2-7, with a tentative D call TRBD1 (6 bases). The CDR3 length is 15 residues. CDR1 and CDR2 (germline): DFQATT, SNEGSKA (reference sequence). V lost 6 bases and J lost 0, with 18 bases in between. The CDR3 DNA reads as TGCAGTGCAAATCCTACGAAGGGGGTCTCCTACGAGCAGTACTTC. It yields the protein CSANPTKGVSYEQYF.